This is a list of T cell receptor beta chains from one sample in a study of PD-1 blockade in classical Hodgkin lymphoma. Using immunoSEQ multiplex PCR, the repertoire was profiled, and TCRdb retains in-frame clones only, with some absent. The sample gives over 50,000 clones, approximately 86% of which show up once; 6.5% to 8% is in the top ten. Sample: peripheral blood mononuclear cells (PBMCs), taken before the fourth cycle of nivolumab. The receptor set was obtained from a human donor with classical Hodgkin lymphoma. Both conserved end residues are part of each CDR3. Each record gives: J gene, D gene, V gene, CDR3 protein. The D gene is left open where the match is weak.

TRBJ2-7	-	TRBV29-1	CSVGFGGPYEQYF
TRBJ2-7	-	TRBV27	CASSLKEGSSYEQYF
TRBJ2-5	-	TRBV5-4	CASSLERGQETQYF
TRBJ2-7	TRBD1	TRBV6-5	CASSRQGSLYYEQYF
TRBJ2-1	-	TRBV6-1	CASSETPYNEQFF
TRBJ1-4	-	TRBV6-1	CASSEQGEANEKLFF
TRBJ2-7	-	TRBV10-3	CAISETGYEQYF
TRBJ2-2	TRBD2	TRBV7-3	CASSLMGLARNTGELFF
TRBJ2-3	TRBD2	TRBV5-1	CASSSTSGGSADTQYF
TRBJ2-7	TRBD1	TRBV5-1	CASSLRQGNYEQYF
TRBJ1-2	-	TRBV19	CASSIWQDYGYTF
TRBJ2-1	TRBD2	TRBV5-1	CASSPTGTSGIGEQFF
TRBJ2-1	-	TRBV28	CASGGGLGTYNEQFF
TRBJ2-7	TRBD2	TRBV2	CASSLAGGWDYEQYF
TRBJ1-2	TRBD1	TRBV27	CASSPGQGGGYTF
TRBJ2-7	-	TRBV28	CASSFSYEQYF
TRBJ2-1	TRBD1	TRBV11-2	CASSLGTVGLEEQFF
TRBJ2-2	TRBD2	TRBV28	CASLGGLAGTGELFF
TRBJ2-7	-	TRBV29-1	CSVDSGSYEQYF
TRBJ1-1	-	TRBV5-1	CASSLAQTTNTEAFF